This T cell receptor (beta chain) is from a study of a mutant IDH1 vaccine in newly diagnosed glioma. In the study overall: Treated patients had a mean age of 40.4 years and a roughly 60% male, around 38% female split. Most patients had received both radiotherapy and temozolomide, the prior options being radiotherapy, temozolomide, or both.

Time point meaning: baseline, week 1 (first vaccination visit). Sample treatment: pre-vaccination baseline after standard-of-care therapy. The study, taken as a whole, reports: Seemingly, pseudoprogression had no relation to changes in the top peripheral T cell clonotypes.

Germline V gives CDR1 MNHEY, CDR2 SVGAGI. The CDR3 covers 12 residues. V dropped 4 bases and J dropped 9; count of bases not matched to a gene: 3. This clone has just one count. Its antigen is unknown. Only in-frame clones appear in the TCRdb table, and some are missing; sequencing was by immunoSEQ multiplex PCR. In the table there are about 92,000 clones, 83% of which are singletons. V gene TRBV6-5 combines with J gene TRBJ2-1, with TRBD1 matching 7 bases. Specimen: PBMCs, collected from a glioma patient treated with radiotherapy, temozolomide or both. This clonotype originated in a woman aged 45-60 years with glioma. The CDR3 DNA follows: TGTGCCAGCAGTTCCAGGGGGAGTGAGCAGTTCTTC. The encoded protein is CASSSRGSEQFF.